What follows are 30 T cell receptor beta chains derived from one specimen sequenced in a study of monozygotic twins with inflammatory bowel disease. TCRdb re-called the 5' RACE reads and shows each CDR3 protein once, DNA omitted. This table holds more than 350,000 distinct CDR3 sequences. The source material was blood. The source is a human donor with ulcerative colitis or Crohn's disease, or a healthy co-twin of an affected twin (not recorded which).

CDR3 amino acids: CASGFSGGPGNTIYF. The V and J genes are TRBV6-5 and TRBJ1-3; the TRBD1 assignment by TCRdb is unverifiable without DNA. There are 15 residues in the CDR3. The germline gives CDR1 MNHEY, CDR2 SVGAGI.

The gene calls are TRBV11-2 and TRBJ2-1. The CDR3 sequence is 17 residues long. Germline CDR1 and CDR2: SGHAT and FQNNGV. CDR3 in amino acids: CASSNPGSGRSYNEQFF.

The rearrangement uses TRBV5-1 and TRBJ1-4; the D call from TCRdb, TRBD1, cannot be confirmed without DNA. CDR3 length: 15 residues. CDR1 and CDR2 (germline): SGHRS, YFSETQ. CDR3 residues: CASSFGTVGNEKLFF.

The chain combines TRBV5-6 with TRBJ2-1; TCRdb outputs TRBD2, but without DNA this stays unchecked. Germline V gene sequence: CDR1 SGHDT, CDR2 YYEEEE. The CDR3 has 15 residues. CDR3 residues: CASSYRTSGIDEQFF. The entire variable domain, with the rest obtained from reference TRBV5-6 and TRBJ2-1, is as follows: DAGVTQSPTHLIKTRGQQVTLRCSPKSGHDTVSWYQQALGQGPQFIFQYYEEEERQRGNFPDRFSGHQFPNYSSELNVNALLLGDSALYLCASSYRTSGIDEQFFGPGTRLTVL.

The J gene is TRBJ2-5, the V gene TRBV7-2; TCRdb's assignment of TRBD1 cannot be checked, as there is no DNA. The germline V gene has CDR1 SGHTA and CDR2 FQGNSA. This CDR3 is built from 13 residues. The CDR3: CASSLGGKETQYF.

The genes are TRBV6-1 and TRBJ1-2; with no DNA, the TCRdb D assignment of TRBD1 cannot be verified. Germline V gene data show CDR1 as MNHNS and CDR2 as SASEGT. The CDR3 is made up of 15 amino acids. The CDR3 is CASTFSPTATYGYTF.

This chain's CDR3 is CASSYSPGEGGELFF. The chain has TRBV6-2 or TRBV6-3 and TRBJ2-2; TCRdb proposes TRBD1, but this gene call is untestable without DNA. The CDR3 is 15 residues long. CDR1 is MNHEY and CDR2 is SVGEGT in the germline V gene.

The gene calls are TRBV28 and TRBJ1-4; TCRdb lists TRBD1, though no DNA is available to test this call. CDR3 length: 18 amino acids. Germline-derived CDR1 and CDR2 are MDHEN and SYDVKM. The CDR3 sequence: CASRVAGQGAIQFGKLFF.

The rearrangement uses TRBV10-3 and TRBJ2-3; TCRdb's D call, TRBD1, is unchecked because there is no DNA. Germline values: CDR1 ENHRY, CDR2 SYGVKD. There are 14 residues in the CDR3. CDR3 protein: CAVGRGTGVDTQYF.

The chain combines TRBV20-1 with TRBJ1-1; TCRdb's assignment of TRBD1 cannot be checked, as there is no DNA. This CDR3 region has 13 residues. Germline V gene sequence: CDR1 DFQATT, CDR2 SNEGSKA (reference sequence). CDR3 amino acids: CSADRGRISEAFF.

The V call is TRBV9, the J call TRBJ2-1; as DNA is missing, the TRBD2 call by TCRdb cannot be tested. The germline V gene encodes CDR1 SGDLS and CDR2 YYNGEE. The CDR3 runs 18 residues. The CDR3 loop reads CASSVGGSGGAGSREQFF. Full variable domain (missing parts from reference TRBV9 and TRBJ2-1): DSGVTQTPKHLITATGQRVTLRCSPRSGDLSVYWYQQSLDQGLQFLIQYYNGEERAKGNILERFSAQQFPDLHSELNLSSLELGDSALYFCASSVGGSGGAGSREQFFGPGTRLTVL.

The V and J genes are TRBV6-1 and TRBJ2-7; TCRdb proposes TRBD2, but this gene call is untestable without DNA. This CDR3 is 15 amino acids long. Germline lookup yields CDR1 MNHNS and CDR2 SASEGT. The CDR3 reads CASSPWASGSYEQYF.

The V call is TRBV20-1, the J call TRBJ2-1; TCRdb proposes TRBD1, but this gene call is untestable without DNA. This CDR3 region has 15 residues. CDR1 is DFQATT and CDR2 is SNEGSKA in the germline V gene (reference sequence). The CDR3: CSARDLGGGGNEQFF.

The chain recombines TRBV28 with TRBJ2-5; TCRdb proposes TRBD1, but this gene call is untestable without DNA. Germline CDR1 and CDR2: MDHEN and SYDVKM. The length of the CDR3 is 15 residues. CDR3 in amino acids: CASSSGTTGKETQYF.

V is TRBV10-3 and J is TRBJ1-1. Germline CDR1 reads ENHRY; CDR2 reads SYGVKD. The CDR3 has 15 amino acids. Here the CDR3 reads CAISDLGKLSPEAFF.

The chain links TRBV6-1 to TRBJ1-1. From germline, CDR1 is MNHNS and CDR2 SASEGT. This CDR3 is 14 amino acids long. CDR3 loop: CASSDRQGNTEAFF.

CDR3 loop: CASSSYDRGDMQYF. This chain connects TRBV11-2 to TRBJ2-4; TCRdb's D call of TRBD1 is untestable without DNA. The CDR3 consists of 14 residues. From germline, CDR1 is SGHAT and CDR2 FQNNGV.

This CDR3 is CASSQTVDSNSPLHF. The chain links TRBV3-1 to TRBJ1-6. From germline, CDR1 is LGHDT and CDR2 YNNKEL (reference sequence). This CDR3 contains 15 residues.

The rearrangement uses TRBV7-2 and TRBJ2-7; TCRdb selects TRBD1, and the lack of DNA leaves this call unchecked. The CDR3 sequence is 13 residues long. Germline loops: CDR1 SGHTA, CDR2 FQGNSA. The CDR3 region is CASSLVSRYEQYF.

This chain links TRBV5-1 with TRBJ1-1; the TRBD1 assignment by TCRdb is unverifiable without DNA. The CDR3 has 15 residues. Per the germline V gene, CDR1 is SGHRS and CDR2 is YFSETQ. CDR3: CASSIVDAVGTEAFF.

V usage is TRBV12-3 or TRBV12-4 and J usage is TRBJ2-7; TCRdb returns TRBD2, unconfirmable since there is no DNA. CDR3 length equals 13 residues. CDR3 sequence reads: CASKGANRAEQYF.

The chain is built from TRBV5-1 and TRBJ2-6. Looked up from germline, CDR1 is SGHRS and CDR2 is YFSETQ. CDR3 length: 20 residues. This chain's CDR3 is CASSLDAATDRDSGANVLTF.

V is TRBV12-3 or TRBV12-4 and J is TRBJ1-2; without DNA, the TCRdb call of TRBD1 cannot be checked. The CDR3 loop spans 15 amino acids. This CDR3 is CASTPGGQTYYGYTF.

The chain recombines TRBV7-2 with TRBJ1-2; TCRdb returns TRBD1, unconfirmable since there is no DNA. CDR3 length: 13 amino acids. The germline gives CDR1 SGHTA, CDR2 FQGNSA. CDR3 sequence: CASSLTGYYGYTF.

The V call is TRBV27, the J call TRBJ1-4; TCRdb designates TRBD1, a call that cannot be tested without DNA. Germline assignment: CDR1 MNHEY and CDR2 SMNVEV (reference sequence). This CDR3 has 12 residues. The chain's CDR3 is CASSGTGEKLFF.

The chain combines TRBV7-2 with TRBJ2-7. This CDR3 region has 15 residues. Per germline, CDR1 SGHTA and CDR2 FQGNSA. The CDR3 spells CASSLIGTHLYEQYF.

The chain has TRBV20-1 and TRBJ2-2. There are 13 residues in the CDR3. CDR1 and CDR2 from the germline V gene are DFQATT and SNEGSKA (reference sequence). CDR3 sequence reads: CSAPASHTGELFF.

The chain links TRBV6-1 to TRBJ1-1. CDR1 is MNHNS and CDR2 is SASEGT in the germline V gene. This CDR3 region has 15 residues. The CDR3 reads CASSGGRAENTEAFF.

The chain recombines TRBV6-1 with TRBJ1-5; TCRdb picks TRBD1, but there is no DNA to check that call. Per the germline V gene, CDR1 is MNHNS and CDR2 is SASEGT. The CDR3 is made up of 14 amino acids. The CDR3 loop reads CASSGGNTDPPQHF.

The chain employs TRBV18 and TRBJ2-1; TCRdb's assignment of TRBD1 cannot be checked, as there is no DNA. The CDR3 contains 11 residues. Looked up from germline, CDR1 is KGHSH and CDR2 is LQKENI. CDR3 region: CASSRDGEQFF.